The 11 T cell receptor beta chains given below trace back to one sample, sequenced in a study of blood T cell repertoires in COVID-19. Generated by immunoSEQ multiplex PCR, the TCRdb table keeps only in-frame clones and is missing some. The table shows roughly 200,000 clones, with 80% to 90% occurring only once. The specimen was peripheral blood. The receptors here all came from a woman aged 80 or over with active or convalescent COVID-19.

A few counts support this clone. CDR3 protein: CASSQPGAEAFF. In nucleotides, the CDR3 is TGTGCCAGCAGCCAACCGGGAGCTGAAGCTTTCTTT. V usage is TRBV3-1 (or the pseudogene TRBV3-2) and J usage is TRBJ1-1; D gene uncertain. V lost 2 bases and J 6 bases, leaving 7 bases between the germline ends. CDR1 is LGHDT and CDR2 is YNNKEL in the germline V gene (reference sequence). This CDR3 region has 12 residues.

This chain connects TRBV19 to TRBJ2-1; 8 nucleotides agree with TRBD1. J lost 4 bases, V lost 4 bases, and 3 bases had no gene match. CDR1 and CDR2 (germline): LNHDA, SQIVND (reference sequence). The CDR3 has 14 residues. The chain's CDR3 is CASSSRDRYNEQFF. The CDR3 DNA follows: TGTGCCAGTAGTAGCCGGGACAGGTACAATGAGCAGTTCTTC.

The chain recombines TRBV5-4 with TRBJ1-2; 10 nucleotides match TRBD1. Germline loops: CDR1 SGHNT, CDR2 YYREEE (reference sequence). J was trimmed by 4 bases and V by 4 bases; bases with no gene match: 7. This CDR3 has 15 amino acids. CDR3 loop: CASSGRQGARYGYTF. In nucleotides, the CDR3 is TGTGCCAGCAGCGGGAGACAGGGGGCGCGCTATGGCTACACCTTC.

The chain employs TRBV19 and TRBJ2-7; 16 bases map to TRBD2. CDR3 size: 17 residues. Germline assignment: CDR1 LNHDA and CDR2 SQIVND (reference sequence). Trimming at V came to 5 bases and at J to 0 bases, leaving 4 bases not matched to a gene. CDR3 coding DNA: TGTGCCAGTAGTGGGACTAGCGGGGGGGCCAGCTCCTACGAGCAGTACTTC. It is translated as CASSGTSGGASSYEQYF.

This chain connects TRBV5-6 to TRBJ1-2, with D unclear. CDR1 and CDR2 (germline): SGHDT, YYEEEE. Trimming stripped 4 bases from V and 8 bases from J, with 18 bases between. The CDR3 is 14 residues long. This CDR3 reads CASSPIAAPRGYTF. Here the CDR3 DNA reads TGTGCCAGCAGCCCCATCGCTGCCCCTAGAGGCTACACCTTC. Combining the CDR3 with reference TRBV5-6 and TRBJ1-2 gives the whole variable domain DAGVTQSPTHLIKTRGQQVTLRCSPKSGHDTVSWYQQALGQGPQFIFQYYEEEERQRGNFPDRFSGHQFPNYSSELNVNALLLGDSALYLCASSPIAAPRGYTFGSGTRLTVV.

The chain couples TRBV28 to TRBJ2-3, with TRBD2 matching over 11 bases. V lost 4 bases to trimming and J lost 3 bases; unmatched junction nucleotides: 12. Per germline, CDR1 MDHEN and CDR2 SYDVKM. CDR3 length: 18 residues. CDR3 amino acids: CASSSPTGSSGGTDTQYF. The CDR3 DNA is TGTGCCAGCAGTTCCCCCACCGGGTCTAGCGGGGGGACAGATACGCAGTATTTT.

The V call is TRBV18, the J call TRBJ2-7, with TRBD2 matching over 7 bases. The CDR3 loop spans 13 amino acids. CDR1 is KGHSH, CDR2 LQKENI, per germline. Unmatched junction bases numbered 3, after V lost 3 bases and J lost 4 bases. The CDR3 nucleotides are TGTGCCAGCTCACCTTCCGGGGGGTACGAGCAGTACTTC. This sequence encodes CASSPSGGYEQYF.

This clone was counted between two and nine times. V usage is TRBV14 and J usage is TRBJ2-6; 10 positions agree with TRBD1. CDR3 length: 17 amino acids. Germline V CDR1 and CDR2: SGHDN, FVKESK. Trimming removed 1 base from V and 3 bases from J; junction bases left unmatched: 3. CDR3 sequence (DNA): TGTGCCAGCAGCCAAGGACAGGGGGCGAGTGGGGCCAACGTCCTGACTTTC. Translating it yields CASSQGQGASGANVLTF.

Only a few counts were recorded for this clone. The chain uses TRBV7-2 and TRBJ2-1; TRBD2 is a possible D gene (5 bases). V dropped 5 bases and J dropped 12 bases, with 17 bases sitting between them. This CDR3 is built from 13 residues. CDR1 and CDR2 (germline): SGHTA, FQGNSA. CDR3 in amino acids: CASSITREQVQFF. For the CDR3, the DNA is TGTGCCAGCAGCATTACTAGGGAGCAGGTGCAGTTCTTC. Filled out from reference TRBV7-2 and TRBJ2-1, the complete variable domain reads GAGVSQSPSNKVTEKGKDVELRCDPISGHTALYWYRQSLGQGLEFLIYFQGNSAPDKSGLPSDRFSAERTGGSVSTLTIQRTQQEDSAVYLCASSITREQVQFFGPGTRLTVL.

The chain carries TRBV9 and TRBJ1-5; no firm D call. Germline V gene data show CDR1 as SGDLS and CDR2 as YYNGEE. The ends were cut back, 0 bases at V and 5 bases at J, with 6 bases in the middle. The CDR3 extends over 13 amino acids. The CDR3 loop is CASSVDIDQPQHF. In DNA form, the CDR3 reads TGTGCCAGCAGCGTAGACATTGATCAGCCCCAGCATTTT. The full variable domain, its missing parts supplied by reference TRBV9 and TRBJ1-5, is DSGVTQTPKHLITATGQRVTLRCSPRSGDLSVYWYQQSLDQGLQFLIQYYNGEERAKGNILERFSAQQFPDLHSELNLSSLELGDSALYFCASSVDIDQPQHFGDGTRLSIL.

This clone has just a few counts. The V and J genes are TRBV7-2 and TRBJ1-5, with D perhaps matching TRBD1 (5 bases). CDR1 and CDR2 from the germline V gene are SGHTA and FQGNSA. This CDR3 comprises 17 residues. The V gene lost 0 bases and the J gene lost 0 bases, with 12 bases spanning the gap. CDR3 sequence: CASSLARRGVSNQPQHF. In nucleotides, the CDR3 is TGTGCCAGCAGCTTAGCGCGGAGGGGAGTTAGCAATCAGCCCCAGCATTTT.